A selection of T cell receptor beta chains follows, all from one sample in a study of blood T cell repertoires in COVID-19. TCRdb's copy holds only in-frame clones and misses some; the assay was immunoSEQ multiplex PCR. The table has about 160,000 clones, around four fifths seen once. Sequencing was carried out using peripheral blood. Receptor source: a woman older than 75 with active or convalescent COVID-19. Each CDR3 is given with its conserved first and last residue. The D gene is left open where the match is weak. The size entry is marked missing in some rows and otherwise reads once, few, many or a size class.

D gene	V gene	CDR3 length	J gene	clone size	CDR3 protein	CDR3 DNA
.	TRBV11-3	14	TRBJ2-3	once	CASSLLLSTDTQYF	TGTGCCAGCAGCTTACTCCTATCCACAGATACGCAGTATTTT
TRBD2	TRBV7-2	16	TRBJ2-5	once	CASSLEGSGGQETQYF	TGTGCCAGCAGCTTAGAGGGGAGCGGGGGCCAAGAGACCCAGTACTTC
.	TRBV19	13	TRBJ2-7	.	CASSVTAYYEQYF	TGTGCCAGTAGTGTGACAGCTTACTACGAGCAGTACTTC
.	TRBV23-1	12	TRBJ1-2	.	CARRTVKNGYTF	TGCGCCAGGCGGACAGTAAAAAATGGCTACACCTTC
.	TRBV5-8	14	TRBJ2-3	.	CASRTGHGPDTQYF	TGTGCCAGCAGGACCGGACACGGCCCAGATACGCAGTATTTT
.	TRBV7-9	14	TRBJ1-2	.	CASSLDARVSGYTF	TGTGCCAGCAGCTTAGATGCCAGGGTAAGCGGCTACACCTTC
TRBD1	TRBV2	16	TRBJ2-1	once	CASRAPSRQGDNEQFF	TGTGCCAGCAGGGCACCCTCCCGACAGGGCGACAATGAGCAGTTCTTC
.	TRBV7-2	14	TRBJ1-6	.	CASSFRPRNSPLHF	TGTGCCAGCAGCTTCAGGCCGAGAAATTCACCCCTCCACTTT
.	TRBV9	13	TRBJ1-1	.	CASSPHGGTEAFF	TGTGCCAGCAGCCCCCACGGGGGCACTGAAGCTTTCTTT
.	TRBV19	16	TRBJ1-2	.	CASSIEGRTANYGYTF	TGTGCCAGTAGTATAGAGGGACGGACAGCTAACTATGGCTACACCTTC